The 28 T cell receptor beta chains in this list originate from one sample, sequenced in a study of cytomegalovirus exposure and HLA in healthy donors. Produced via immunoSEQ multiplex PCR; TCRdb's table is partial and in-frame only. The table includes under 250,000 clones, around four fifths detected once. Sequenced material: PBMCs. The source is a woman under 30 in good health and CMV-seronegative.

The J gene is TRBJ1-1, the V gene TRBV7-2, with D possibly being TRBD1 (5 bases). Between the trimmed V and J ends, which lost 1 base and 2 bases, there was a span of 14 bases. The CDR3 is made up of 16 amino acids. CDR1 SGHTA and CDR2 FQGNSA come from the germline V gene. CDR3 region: CASSLGWLGPNTEAFF. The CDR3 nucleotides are TGTGCCAGCAGCTTAGGATGGTTGGGGCCTAACACTGAAGCTTTCTTT.

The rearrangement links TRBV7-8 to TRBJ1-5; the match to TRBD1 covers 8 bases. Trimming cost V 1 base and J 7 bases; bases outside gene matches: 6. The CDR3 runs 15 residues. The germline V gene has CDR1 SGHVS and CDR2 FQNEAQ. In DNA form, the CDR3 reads TGTGCCAGCAGCTTAGTGCAGGGGGCGAAACAGCCCCAGCATTTT. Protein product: CASSLVQGAKQPQHF. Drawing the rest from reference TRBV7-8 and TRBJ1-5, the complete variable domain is GAGVSQSPRYKVAKRGQDVALRCDPISGHVSLFWYQQALGQGPEFLTYFQNEAQLDKSGLPSDRFFAERPEGSVSTLKIQRTQQEDSAVYLCASSLVQGAKQPQHFGDGTRLSIL.

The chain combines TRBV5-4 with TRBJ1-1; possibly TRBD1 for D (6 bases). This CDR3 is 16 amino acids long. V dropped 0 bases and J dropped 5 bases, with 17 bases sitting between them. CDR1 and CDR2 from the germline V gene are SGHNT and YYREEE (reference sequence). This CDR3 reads CASSLEANRVGTEAFF. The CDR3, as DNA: TGTGCCAGCAGCTTGGAAGCAAACAGGGTAGGGACTGAAGCTTTCTTT.

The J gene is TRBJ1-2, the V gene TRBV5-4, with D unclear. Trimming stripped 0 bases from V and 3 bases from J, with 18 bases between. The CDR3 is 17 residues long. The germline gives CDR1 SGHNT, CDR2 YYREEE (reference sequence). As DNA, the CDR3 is TGTGCCAGCAGCTTGGATCTACTTGCGGCCGGGTACTATGGCTACACCTTC. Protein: CASSLDLLAAGYYGYTF.

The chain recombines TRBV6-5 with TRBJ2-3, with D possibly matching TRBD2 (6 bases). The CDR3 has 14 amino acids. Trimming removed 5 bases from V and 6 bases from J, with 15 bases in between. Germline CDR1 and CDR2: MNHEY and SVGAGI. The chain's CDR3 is CASSRDSSGDTQYF. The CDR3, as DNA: TGTGCCAGCAGTCGGGACTCCTCGGGTGATACGCAGTATTTT.

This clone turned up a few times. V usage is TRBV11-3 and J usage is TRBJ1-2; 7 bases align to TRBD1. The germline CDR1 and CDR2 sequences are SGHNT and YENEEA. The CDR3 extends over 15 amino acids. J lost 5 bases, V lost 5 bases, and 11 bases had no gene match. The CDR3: CASSTSGTEIYGYTF. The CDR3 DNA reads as TGTGCCAGCAGCACATCCGGGACAGAGATTTATGGCTACACCTTC.

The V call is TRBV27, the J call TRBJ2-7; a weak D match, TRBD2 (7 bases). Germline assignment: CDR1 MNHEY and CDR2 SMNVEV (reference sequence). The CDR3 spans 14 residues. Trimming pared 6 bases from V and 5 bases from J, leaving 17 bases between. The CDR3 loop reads CASRYLAGADEQYF. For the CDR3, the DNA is TGTGCCAGCAGATACTTGGCGGGGGCGGACGAGCAGTACTTC.

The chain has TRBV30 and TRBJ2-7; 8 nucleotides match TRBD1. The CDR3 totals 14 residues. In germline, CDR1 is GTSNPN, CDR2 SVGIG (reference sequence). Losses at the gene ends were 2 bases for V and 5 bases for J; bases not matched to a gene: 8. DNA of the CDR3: TGTGCCTGGAGTCTCGGACAGGGCCGTGACGAGCAGTACTTC. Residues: CAWSLGQGRDEQYF.

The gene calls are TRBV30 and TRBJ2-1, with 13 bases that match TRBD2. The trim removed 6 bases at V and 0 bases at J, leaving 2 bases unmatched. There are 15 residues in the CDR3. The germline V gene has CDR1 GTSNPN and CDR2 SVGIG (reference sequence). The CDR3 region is CACRTSGSSYNEQFF. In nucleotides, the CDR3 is TGTGCCTGTAGGACTAGCGGGAGCTCCTACAATGAGCAGTTCTTC.

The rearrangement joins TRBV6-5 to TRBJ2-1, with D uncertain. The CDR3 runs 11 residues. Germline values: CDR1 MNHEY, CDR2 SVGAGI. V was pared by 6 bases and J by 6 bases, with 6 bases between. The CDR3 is CASSTVNEQFF. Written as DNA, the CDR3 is TGTGCCAGCAGCACTGTCAATGAGCAGTTCTTC.

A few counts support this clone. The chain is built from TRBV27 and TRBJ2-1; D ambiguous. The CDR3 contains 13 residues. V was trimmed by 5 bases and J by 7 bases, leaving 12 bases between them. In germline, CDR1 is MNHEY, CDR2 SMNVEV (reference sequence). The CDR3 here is CASSTVVENEQFF. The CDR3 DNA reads TGTGCCAGCAGTACAGTAGTAGAAAATGAGCAGTTCTTC.

The CDR3: CASSLVGTGGADGYTF. In DNA, the CDR3 is TGCGCCAGCAGCTTGGTCGGGACAGGGGGCGCGGATGGCTACACCTTC. The V and J genes are TRBV5-1 and TRBJ1-2; 12 bases map to TRBD1. The V segment lost 0 bases and the J segment 6 bases; nucleotides outside the gene matches: 6. The CDR3 covers 16 residues. Germline V gene data show CDR1 as SGHRS and CDR2 as YFSETQ.

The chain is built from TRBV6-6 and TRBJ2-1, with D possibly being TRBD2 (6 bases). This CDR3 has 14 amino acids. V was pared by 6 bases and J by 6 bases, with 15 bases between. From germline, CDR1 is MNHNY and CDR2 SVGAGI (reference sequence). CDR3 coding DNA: TGTGCCAGCAGACAGGCGGGAAGAAGCAATGAGCAGTTCTTC. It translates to CASRQAGRSNEQFF.

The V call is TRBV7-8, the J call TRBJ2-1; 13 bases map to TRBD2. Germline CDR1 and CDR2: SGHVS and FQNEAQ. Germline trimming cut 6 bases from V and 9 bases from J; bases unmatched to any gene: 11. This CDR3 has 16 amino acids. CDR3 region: CASRRTSGGALVEQFF. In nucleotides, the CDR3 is TGTGCCAGCAGGCGAACTAGCGGGGGGGCCTTGGTTGAGCAGTTCTTC.

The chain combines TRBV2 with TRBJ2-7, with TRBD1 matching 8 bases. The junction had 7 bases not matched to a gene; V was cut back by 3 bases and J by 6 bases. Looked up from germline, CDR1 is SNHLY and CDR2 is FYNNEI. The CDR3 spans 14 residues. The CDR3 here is CASSEQGAASEQYF. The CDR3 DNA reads TGTGCCAGCAGTGAGCAGGGGGCGGCTTCCGAGCAGTACTTC. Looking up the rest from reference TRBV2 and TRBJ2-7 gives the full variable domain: EPEVTQTPSHQVTQMGQEVILRCVPISNHLYFYWYRQILGQKVEFLVSFYNNEISEKSEIFDDQFSVERPDGSNFTLKIRSTKLEDSAMYFCASSEQGAASEQYFGPGTRLTVT.

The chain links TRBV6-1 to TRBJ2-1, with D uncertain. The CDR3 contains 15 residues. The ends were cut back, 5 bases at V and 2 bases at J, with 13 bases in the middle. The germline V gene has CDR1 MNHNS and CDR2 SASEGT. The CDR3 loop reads CASSLGVSPYNEQFF. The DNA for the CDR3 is TGTGCCAGCAGTTTAGGCGTCTCCCCCTACAATGAGCAGTTCTTC.

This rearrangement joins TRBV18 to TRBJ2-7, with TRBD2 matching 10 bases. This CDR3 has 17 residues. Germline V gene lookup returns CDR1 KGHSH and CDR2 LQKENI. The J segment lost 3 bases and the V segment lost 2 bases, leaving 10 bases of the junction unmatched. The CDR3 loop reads CASSPSSGRALGYEQYF. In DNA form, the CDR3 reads TGTGCCAGCTCACCATCGAGCGGGAGGGCCTTGGGCTACGAGCAGTACTTC.

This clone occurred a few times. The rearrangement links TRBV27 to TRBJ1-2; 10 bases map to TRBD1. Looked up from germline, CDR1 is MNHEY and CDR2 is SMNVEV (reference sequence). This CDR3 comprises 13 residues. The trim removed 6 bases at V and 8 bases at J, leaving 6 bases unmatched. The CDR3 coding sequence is TGTGCCAGCAGCCGGACAGGGGGAAACGGCTACACCTTC. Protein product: CASSRTGGNGYTF.

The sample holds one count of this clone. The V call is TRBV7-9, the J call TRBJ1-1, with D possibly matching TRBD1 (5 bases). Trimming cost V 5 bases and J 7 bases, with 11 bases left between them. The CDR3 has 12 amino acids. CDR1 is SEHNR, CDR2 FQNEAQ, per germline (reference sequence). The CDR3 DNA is TGTGCCAGCAGCATGGGGGGTTTTGAAGCTTTCTTT. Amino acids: CASSMGGFEAFF.

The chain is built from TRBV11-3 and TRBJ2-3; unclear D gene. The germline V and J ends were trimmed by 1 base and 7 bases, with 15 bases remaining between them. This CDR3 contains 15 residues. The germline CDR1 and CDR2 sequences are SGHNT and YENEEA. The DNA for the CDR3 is TGTGCCAGCAGCTTAGGTTGCAGGCCCAGGTATACGCAGTATTTT. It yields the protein CASSLGCRPRYTQYF.

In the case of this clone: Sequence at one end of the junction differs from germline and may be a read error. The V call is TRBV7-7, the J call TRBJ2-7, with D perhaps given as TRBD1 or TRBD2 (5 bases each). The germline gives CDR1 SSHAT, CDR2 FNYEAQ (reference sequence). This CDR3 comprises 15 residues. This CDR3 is CASSLAGQGPHEQYF. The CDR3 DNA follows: TGTGCTAGCAGCCTAGCCGGTCAGGGTCCCCACGAGCAGTACTTC.

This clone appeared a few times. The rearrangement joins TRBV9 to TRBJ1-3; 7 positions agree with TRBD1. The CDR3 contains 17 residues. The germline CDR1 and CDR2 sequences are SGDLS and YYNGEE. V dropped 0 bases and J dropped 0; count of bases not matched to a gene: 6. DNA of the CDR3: TGTGCCAGCAGCGTAGCCGATCAGGGGGGCTCTGGAAACACCATATATTTT. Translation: CASSVADQGGSGNTIYF.

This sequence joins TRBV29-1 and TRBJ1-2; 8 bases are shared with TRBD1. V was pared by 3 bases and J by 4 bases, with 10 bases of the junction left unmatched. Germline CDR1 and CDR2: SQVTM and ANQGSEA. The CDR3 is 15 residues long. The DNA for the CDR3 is TGCAGCGTTGAGGGTCGTCAGGGGGCTTCCTATGGCTACACCTTC. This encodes CSVEGRQGASYGYTF.

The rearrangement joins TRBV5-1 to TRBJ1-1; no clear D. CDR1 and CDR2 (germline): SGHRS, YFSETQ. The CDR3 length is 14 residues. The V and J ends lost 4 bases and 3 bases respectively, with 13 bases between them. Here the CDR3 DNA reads TGCGCCAGCAGCCCTGGCTATTTTGACACTGAAGCTTTCTTT. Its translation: CASSPGYFDTEAFF.

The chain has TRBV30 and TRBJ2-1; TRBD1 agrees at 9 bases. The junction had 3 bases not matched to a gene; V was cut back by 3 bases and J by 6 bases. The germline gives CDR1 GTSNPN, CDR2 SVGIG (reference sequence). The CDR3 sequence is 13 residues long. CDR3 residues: CAWSRTGVNEQFF. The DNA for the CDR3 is TGTGCCTGGAGCAGGACAGGGGTCAATGAGCAGTTCTTC.

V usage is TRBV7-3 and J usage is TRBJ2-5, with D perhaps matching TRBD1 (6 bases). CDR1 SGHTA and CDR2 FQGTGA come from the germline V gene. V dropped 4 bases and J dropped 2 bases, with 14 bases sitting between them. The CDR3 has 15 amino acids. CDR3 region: CASSSGQTLQETQYF. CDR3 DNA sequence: TGTGCCAGCAGCTCCGGACAGACCCTTCAAGAGACCCAGTACTTC. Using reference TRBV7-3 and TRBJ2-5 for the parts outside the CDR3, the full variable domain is GAGVSQTPSNKVTEKGKYVELRCDPISGHTALYWYRQSLGQGPEFLIYFQGTGAADDSGLPNDRFFAVRPEGSVSTLKIQRTERGDSAVYLCASSSGQTLQETQYFGPGTRLLVL.

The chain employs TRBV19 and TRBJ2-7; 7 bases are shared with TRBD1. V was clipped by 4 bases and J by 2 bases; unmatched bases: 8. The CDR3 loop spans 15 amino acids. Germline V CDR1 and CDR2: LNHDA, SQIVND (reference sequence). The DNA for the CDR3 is TGTGCCAGTAGTACCCAGGACAGGCGTCCCTACGAGCAGTACTTC. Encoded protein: CASSTQDRRPYEQYF.

For the CDR3, the DNA is TGTGCCAGCAGTCCTCAGCGCGGATACCTTAGCACAGATACGCAGTATTTT. Residues: CASSPQRGYLSTDTQYF. The V call is TRBV27, the J call TRBJ2-3; D is unclear. The CDR3 is made up of 17 amino acids. Germline CDR1 is MNHEY and CDR2 is SMNVEV (reference sequence). V shed 5 bases and J shed 0 bases, with 18 bases lying between them.